The 5 T cell receptor beta chains listed next were all sequenced from one sample in a study of blood T cells in healthy people across ages (dated by TCRdb to the mid-2010s). The library was obtained by 5' RACE. Sequencing was performed on an Illumina HiSeq 2500. A second PCR of about 6 to 11 cycles was performed with a sample-barcoded 5' primer and a J-beta primer mix. TCRdb took the public reads, trimmed them with fastp at Q25, ran MiXCR for clone calling and kept in-frame beta chains. Each record represents a unique CDR3 protein, reported with the most common genes and DNA among its rows. Across this sample there are 1,500,000 or so distinct CDR3 sequences, with approximately 39% seen only once. About 4.1% of the sample belongs to the ten largest clones. Material: blood. All receptors derive from a young woman in good health.

This rearrangement joins TRBV20-1 to TRBJ2-7; D is perhaps TRBD2 (5 bases). V was cut by 0 bases and J by 0 bases, with 12 bases left in between. The CDR3 has 15 amino acids. Germline V gene lookup returns CDR1 DFQATT and CDR2 SNEGSKA (reference sequence). The CDR3 is CSARDQWEPSYEQYF. CDR3 bases: TGCAGTGCTAGAGATCAATGGGAGCCCTCCTACGAGCAGTACTTC.

The chain uses TRBV2 and TRBJ2-3, with a tentative D call TRBD2 (5 bases). This CDR3 region has 14 residues. Germline loops: CDR1 SNHLY, CDR2 FYNNEI. Trimming stripped 7 bases from V and 0 bases from J, with 11 bases between. CDR3 residues: CASIRGSSTDTQYF. DNA for the CDR3: TGTGCCAGCATCCGAGGGTCTAGCACAGATACGCAGTATTTT.

The genes are TRBV4-3 and TRBJ2-7, with D uncertain. With the DNA end fitting TRBJ2-5 better, the J assignment may be wrong. CDR3 length: 15 residues. Germline V gene sequence: CDR1 LGHNA, CDR2 YSLEER. CDR3 amino acids: CASSQGVQRPETQYF. The DNA for the CDR3 is TGCGCCAGCAGCCAAGGGGTCCAACGGCCGGAGACCCAGTACTTC.

The chain couples TRBV5-6 to TRBJ2-1, with TRBD2 matching 8 bases. Germline CDR1 SGHDT, CDR2 YYEEEE. With 4 bases clipped from V and 0 bases from J, the junction kept 6 bases outside the gene matches. This CDR3 is 16 amino acids long. CDR3 loop: CASSLRLASSYNEQFF. In DNA form, the CDR3 reads TGTGCCAGCAGCCTTCGACTAGCGAGCTCCTACAATGAGCAGTTCTTC.

This clonotype came up once. The chain is built from TRBV24-1 and TRBJ2-1, with TRBD2 matching 8 bases. The J call could be wrong; TRBJ2-7 is a better fit for the DNA end. From germline, CDR1 is KGHDR and CDR2 SFDVKD. This CDR3 contains 16 residues. CDR3 nucleotide sequence: TGTGCCACCAGTGGTTTAGCGGGGACCTCCTACAATGAGCAGTACTTC. Amino acid sequence: CATSGLAGTSYNEQYF.